This TCR beta chain was obtained from a study of CD4+ T cells in melanoma. The V and J ends lost 4 bases and 5 bases respectively, with 2 bases between them. The CDR3 runs to 10 residues. The germline V gene has CDR1 SEHNR and CDR2 FQNEAQ (reference sequence). As for this clone: Its antigen is as yet unknown.

General study results and limits: In melanoma, neoantigen-specific CD4+ T cells reportedly differed in differentiation state. A reported correlation linked neoantigen-specific CD4+ T cells to CD8+, macrophage and B cell function.

TCRdb's table, derived via immunoSEQ multiplex PCR, lists solely in-frame clones and lacks some. Of about 6,600 clones listed, roughly 70% are singletons. The rearrangement links TRBV7-9 to TRBJ2-5; D gene ambiguous. Sequencing was done on a sample of cells from a culture (not recorded whether cultured in vitro). The clonotype originates from a human donor with melanoma. The CDR3 DNA follows: TGTGCCAGCAGCTCGGAGACCCAGTACTTC. It encodes CASSSETQYF.